The rows below give T cell receptor beta chains drawn from one sample of a study of cytomegalovirus exposure and HLA in healthy donors. Some clones are missing from TCRdb's copy, which holds only in-frame ones; the method was immunoSEQ multiplex PCR. The sample records 120,000 to 150,000 clones, 70% to 80% being singletons. The sequenced sample consisted of PBMCs. These receptors were taken from a woman aged 45-65 years in good health and CMV-seronegative. CDR3s include the opening cysteine and the closing phenylalanine or tryptophan. Fields, in order: CDR3 DNA, CDR3 protein, clone size, J gene, D gene, V gene. The D gene is left open where the match is weak. Size is stated for part of the rows, as once, few or many counts, or as a class when the clone is expanded.

cdr3_nt: TGTGCCAGCAGCTTGGATCCCGGGACAGGGGGCCACGGCTATGGCTACACCTTC
cdr3_aa: CASSLDPGTGGHGYGYTF
clone_size: .
j_call: TRBJ1-2
d_call: TRBD1
v_call: TRBV5-5

cdr3_nt: TGTGCCAGCAGCCCCCCGGTGGGCCACGAGCAGTACTTC
cdr3_aa: CASSPPVGHEQYF
clone_size: .
j_call: TRBJ2-7
d_call: .
v_call: TRBV16

cdr3_nt: TGCAGCGTTGAAGGCACCCCGGGGAACTATGGCTACACCTTC
cdr3_aa: CSVEGTPGNYGYTF
clone_size: .
j_call: TRBJ1-2
d_call: .
v_call: TRBV29-1

cdr3_nt: TGTGCCAGCAGCTTGGGTGGACAGGGGGAAGGCTACACCTTC
cdr3_aa: CASSLGGQGEGYTF
clone_size: .
j_call: TRBJ1-2
d_call: TRBD1
v_call: TRBV5-6

cdr3_nt: TGTGCCAGCAGTGACAGGGGTGACAATTCACCCCTCCACTTT
cdr3_aa: CASSDRGDNSPLHF
clone_size: once
j_call: TRBJ1-6
d_call: .
v_call: TRBV6-1

cdr3_nt: TGTGCCAGCTCGGGTACAGGGCATCAGCCCCAGCATTTT
cdr3_aa: CASSGTGHQPQHF
clone_size: .
j_call: TRBJ1-5
d_call: .
v_call: TRBV6-5

cdr3_nt: TGTGCCAGCAGCCAAGATTGGCCACCCGCTGGTGAGCAGTTCTTC
cdr3_aa: CASSQDWPPAGEQFF
clone_size: .
j_call: TRBJ2-1
d_call: .
v_call: TRBV4-2

cdr3_nt: TGTGCCAGCAATCCTCCCGGACTGCCATTTACAGAGACCCAGTACTTC
cdr3_aa: CASNPPGLPFTETQYF
clone_size: .
j_call: TRBJ2-5
d_call: .
v_call: TRBV2

cdr3_nt: TGTGCCATCAGTGAGACGGACAGGGAGAATTCACCCCTCCACTTT
cdr3_aa: CAISETDRENSPLHF
clone_size: .
j_call: TRBJ1-6
d_call: TRBD1
v_call: TRBV10-3

cdr3_nt: TGTGCCAGCAGTTTATCGGGACAGCTGGAGGAGACCCAGTACTTC
cdr3_aa: CASSLSGQLEETQYF
clone_size: .
j_call: TRBJ2-5
d_call: TRBD1
v_call: TRBV27

cdr3_nt: TGTGCCAGCAGACAACAGGGGGCATACGGCGAGCAGTACTTC
cdr3_aa: CASRQQGAYGEQYF
clone_size: once
j_call: TRBJ2-7
d_call: TRBD1
v_call: TRBV25-1

cdr3_nt: TGCGCCAGCAGCCAAAGAGCGGGGGGGTCGGATGAGCAGTTCTTC
cdr3_aa: CASSQRAGGSDEQFF
clone_size: .
j_call: TRBJ2-1
d_call: TRBD2
v_call: TRBV4-1

cdr3_nt: TGTGCCAGCAGCGTACAGGGGGCAACCGGGGAGCTGTTTTTT
cdr3_aa: CASSVQGATGELFF
clone_size: .
j_call: TRBJ2-2
d_call: TRBD1
v_call: TRBV9

cdr3_nt: TGTGCCAGCACATACGAGGGAGGTGGAAAACTGTTTTTT
cdr3_aa: CASTYEGGGKLFF
clone_size: .
j_call: TRBJ1-4
d_call: .
v_call: TRBV7-9

cdr3_nt: TGTGCCAGTAGTCTGACCCGGACAGGGACTAATGAAAAACTGTTTTTT
cdr3_aa: CASSLTRTGTNEKLFF
clone_size: .
j_call: TRBJ1-4
d_call: TRBD1
v_call: TRBV19

cdr3_nt: TGTGCCAGCAAGTACGGACTAGCCCAAGAGACCCAGTACTTC
cdr3_aa: CASKYGLAQETQYF
clone_size: .
j_call: TRBJ2-5
d_call: TRBD2
v_call: TRBV2

cdr3_nt: TGTGCCAGCAGCTTAGATAGCGGGGGCCGATACAATGAGCAGTTCTTC
cdr3_aa: CASSLDSGGRYNEQFF
clone_size: .
j_call: TRBJ2-1
d_call: TRBD2
v_call: TRBV11-2

cdr3_nt: TGTGCCAGCAGCGAGGGCCCGAGCTCTGGAAACACCATATATTTT
cdr3_aa: CASSEGPSSGNTIYF
clone_size: .
j_call: TRBJ1-3
d_call: .
v_call: TRBV2

cdr3_nt: TGTGCCAGCAAGGGCGGGGGAACTAGCACAGATACGCAGTATTTT
cdr3_aa: CASKGGGTSTDTQYF
clone_size: .
j_call: TRBJ2-3
d_call: TRBD2
v_call: TRBV2

cdr3_nt: TGTGCCGGAAGCCCGGGACAGGGCCACAAATACGAGCAGTACTTC
cdr3_aa: CAGSPGQGHKYEQYF
clone_size: once
j_call: TRBJ2-7
d_call: TRBD1
v_call: TRBV6-5

cdr3_nt: TGTGCCAGCAGCCCAATTCAGGGGGGTCATCATGGCTACACCTTC
cdr3_aa: CASSPIQGGHHGYTF
clone_size: few
j_call: TRBJ1-2
d_call: TRBD1
v_call: TRBV28

cdr3_nt: TGCGCCAGCAGCCAAATCGCGGGGGGGCCAGATACGCAGTATTTT
cdr3_aa: CASSQIAGGPDTQYF
clone_size: once
j_call: TRBJ2-3
d_call: TRBD2
v_call: TRBV4-1

cdr3_nt: TGTGCCAGCAGCCGGCTCGGACAGGGAGCGGATACGCAGTATTTT
cdr3_aa: CASSRLGQGADTQYF
clone_size: .
j_call: TRBJ2-3
d_call: TRBD1
v_call: TRBV7-3

cdr3_nt: TGTGCCAGCAGCTTAGGAGAGGCTAGCGGAGAAGTGACCCAGTACTTC
cdr3_aa: CASSLGEASGEVTQYF
clone_size: .
j_call: TRBJ2-5
d_call: TRBD2
v_call: TRBV11-2

cdr3_nt: TGCGCCAGCAGCTCGATAGACAGGGGATATAATTCACCCCTCCACTTT
cdr3_aa: CASSSIDRGYNSPLHF
clone_size: .
j_call: TRBJ1-6
d_call: TRBD1
v_call: TRBV5-1

cdr3_nt: TGTGCCAGCAGCTTAGTTGGGGCGATGAACACTGAAGCTTTCTTT
cdr3_aa: CASSLVGAMNTEAFF
clone_size: .
j_call: TRBJ1-1
d_call: .
v_call: TRBV7-9

cdr3_nt: TGTGCCAGTAGTATGGGGCTAGCGGGTCCCTACGAGCAGTACTTC
cdr3_aa: CASSMGLAGPYEQYF
clone_size: .
j_call: TRBJ2-7
d_call: TRBD2
v_call: TRBV19

cdr3_nt: TGTGCCAGCAGCTTGGTTCGGGACAGGGGAACGAATGAGCAGTTCTTC
cdr3_aa: CASSLVRDRGTNEQFF
clone_size: .
j_call: TRBJ2-1
d_call: TRBD1
v_call: TRBV5-6

cdr3_nt: TGCGCCAGCAGGCCGGGACTAGGGTCCCAAGAGACCCAGTACTTC
cdr3_aa: CASRPGLGSQETQYF
clone_size: few
j_call: TRBJ2-5
d_call: TRBD2
v_call: TRBV10-1

cdr3_nt: TGTGCCAGCAGCGACCTCCGGGAGAACACCGGGGAGCTGTTTTTT
cdr3_aa: CASSDLRENTGELFF
clone_size: .
j_call: TRBJ2-2
d_call: .
v_call: TRBV7-9

cdr3_nt: TGTGCCAGCAGCCCCGCTCGGGGTAGTAGCACAGATACGCAGTATTTT
cdr3_aa: CASSPARGSSTDTQYF
clone_size: .
j_call: TRBJ2-3
d_call: .
v_call: TRBV4-2

cdr3_nt: TGCGCCAGTGCCAGGGTGACTCGCACAGATACGCAGTATTTT
cdr3_aa: CASARVTRTDTQYF
clone_size: .
j_call: TRBJ2-3
d_call: .
v_call: TRBV5-1

cdr3_nt: TGTGCCAGCAGCTTAGAGGGCGGGGGGGCCTACGAGCAGTACTTC
cdr3_aa: CASSLEGGGAYEQYF
clone_size: many
j_call: TRBJ2-7
d_call: TRBD2
v_call: TRBV5-4

cdr3_nt: TGTGCCAGCAGGGTAACAGGTTTAGGCAATCAGCCCCAGCATTTT
cdr3_aa: CASRVTGLGNQPQHF
clone_size: few
j_call: TRBJ1-5
d_call: .
v_call: TRBV6-6

cdr3_nt: TGTGCCAGCAGCGTCAGGGGGCGGGGTGAGCAGTTCTTC
cdr3_aa: CASSVRGRGEQFF
clone_size: .
j_call: TRBJ2-1
d_call: TRBD1
v_call: TRBV7-6

cdr3_nt: TGTGCCAGCAAGAGCCCAGGGGAGGGCACTGAAGCTTTCTTT
cdr3_aa: CASKSPGEGTEAFF
clone_size: .
j_call: TRBJ1-1
d_call: .
v_call: TRBV7-9

cdr3_nt: TGTGCCAGCAGCTTTGGGGGCCGGGACAGGGGGTACGAGCAGTACTTC
cdr3_aa: CASSFGGRDRGYEQYF
clone_size: .
j_call: TRBJ2-7
d_call: TRBD1
v_call: TRBV7-6

cdr3_nt: TGTGCCAGCTCAGGGTCTGGGGCCAACGTCCTGACTTTC
cdr3_aa: CASSGSGANVLTF
clone_size: .
j_call: TRBJ2-6
d_call: .
v_call: TRBV7-2

cdr3_nt: TGTGCCAGCCTCGGAGCTTTCTTT
cdr3_aa: CASLGAFF
clone_size: .
j_call: TRBJ1-1
d_call: .
v_call: TRBV27

cdr3_nt: TGTGCCAGCAGCTTGGGACATAGCGGGACTGGGGCCAACGTCCTGACTTTC
cdr3_aa: CASSLGHSGTGANVLTF
clone_size: .
j_call: TRBJ2-6
d_call: TRBD2
v_call: TRBV5-5

cdr3_nt: TGTGCCAGCAGCTTAGCGTCAGGGCTAGGAACTAATGAAAAACTGTTTTTT
cdr3_aa: CASSLASGLGTNEKLFF
clone_size: .
j_call: TRBJ1-4
d_call: .
v_call: TRBV7-6